Each of the 32 T cell receptor beta chains below was sequenced from the same sample in a study of cytomegalovirus exposure and HLA in healthy donors. PCR primers comprised 60 Vbeta and 13 Jbeta primers. TCRdb's table, derived via immunoSEQ multiplex PCR, lists solely in-frame clones and lacks some. The specimen's table records 55,000 to 75,000 clones. Sequenced: PBMCs. The receptors were gathered from a male donor in good health and CMV-seronegative.

The V gene is TRBV5-5, the J gene TRBJ1-5, with a tentative D call TRBD1 (5 bases). Trimming left V 0 bases short and J 3 bases short, with 13 bases between. Germline CDR1 is SGHKS and CDR2 is YYEKEE (reference sequence). This CDR3 is 16 amino acids long. CDR3 in DNA: TGTGCCAGCAGCTTGGCCATGGGGCAGGTCAATCAGCCCCAGCATTTT. Protein product: CASSLAMGQVNQPQHF.

The rearrangement uses TRBV11-3 and TRBJ2-2; 9 nucleotides line up with TRBD1. The V segment lost 4 bases and the J segment 6 bases; nucleotides outside the gene matches: 3. The CDR3 consists of 14 residues. From germline, CDR1 is SGHNT and CDR2 YENEEA. The CDR3 reads CASSSDRGAGELFF. The CDR3 DNA follows: TGTGCCAGCAGCTCGGACAGGGGAGCCGGGGAGCTGTTTTTT.

This clone counts as medium-sized by frequency. This chain uses TRBV19 with TRBJ1-1; D gene unclear. Germline CDR1 LNHDA, CDR2 SQIVND (reference sequence). V lost 3 bases to trimming and J lost 4 bases, with 9 bases between them. CDR3 size: 13 residues. For the CDR3, the DNA is TGTGCCAGTAGTATTTATGGCGGCACTGAAGCTTTCTTT. Amino acids: CASSIYGGTEAFF.

The chain has TRBV11-2 and TRBJ1-1; D is undetermined. The V end was cut by 2 bases, the J end by 6 bases, with 7 bases between. Germline lookup yields CDR1 SGHAT and CDR2 FQNNGV. The CDR3 loop spans 12 amino acids. The CDR3 DNA follows: TGTGCCAGCAGCTTATTCGAGGCTGAAGCTTTCTTT. Protein product: CASSLFEAEAFF.

The J gene is TRBJ1-1, the V gene TRBV2, with 9 positions matching TRBD1. The J segment lost 6 bases and the V segment lost 3 bases, leaving 17 bases of the junction unmatched. Germline V lookup: CDR1 SNHLY, CDR2 FYNNEI. This CDR3 comprises 18 residues. The CDR3 is CASSEGLLYDRGVPEAFF. The CDR3 DNA is TGTGCCAGCAGTGAGGGTTTATTATACGACAGGGGGGTTCCTGAAGCTTTCTTT. Combining the CDR3 with reference TRBV2 and TRBJ1-1 gives the whole variable domain EPEVTQTPSHQVTQMGQEVILRCVPISNHLYFYWYRQILGQKVEFLVSFYNNEISEKSEIFDDQFSVERPDGSNFTLKIRSTKLEDSAMYFCASSEGLLYDRGVPEAFFGQGTRLTVV.

The V and J genes are TRBV4-1 and TRBJ1-6; 7 nucleotides match TRBD1. J gave up 5 bases and V 4 bases, and 5 bases lay outside the gene matches. Germline V gene lookup returns CDR1 MGHRA and CDR2 YSYEKL. CDR3 length: 15 residues. The CDR3 sequence is CASSPQQGDNSPLHF. The DNA for the CDR3 is TGCGCCAGCAGCCCCCAGCAGGGGGATAATTCACCCCTCCACTTT.

V and J are TRBV11-1 and TRBJ2-5, with 12 bases aligning to TRBD1. The V segment lost 5 bases and the J segment 2 bases; nucleotides outside the gene matches: 6. Germline V gene data show CDR1 as SGHAT and CDR2 as FQDESV (reference sequence). The CDR3 has 16 amino acids. The CDR3: CASSLRDRGRQETQYF. Written as DNA, the CDR3 is TGTGCCAGCAGCCTCAGGGACAGGGGGCGACAAGAGACCCAGTACTTC.

About this clone: Other DNA variants within this sample encode the same CDR3. The chain is built from TRBV28 and TRBJ1-5; possible D gene TRBD1, 5 bases. The CDR3 has 14 amino acids. V lost 6 bases to trimming and J lost 5 bases, with 14 bases between them. Germline assignment: CDR1 MDHEN and CDR2 SYDVKM. The CDR3 reads CASSLGQGYQPQHF. The CDR3, as DNA: TGTGCCAGCAGCCTAGGTCAGGGCTATCAGCCCCAGCATTTT.

The chain uses TRBV4-2 and TRBJ2-3; 11 nucleotides align to TRBD1. Germline values: CDR1 LGHNA, CDR2 YNFKEQ. The CDR3 has 16 amino acids. V shed 4 bases, J shed 5 bases, and the junction held 8 bases outside the gene matches. CDR3 bases: TGTGCCAGCAGCCTCCAAGGGACAGGGGGAGTAGATACGCAGTATTTT. Its protein is CASSLQGTGGVDTQYF.

The rearrangement joins TRBV18 to TRBJ2-7; D unresolved. The CDR3 has 14 residues. V lost 0 bases, J lost 3 bases, and 9 bases lay in between. Looked up from germline, CDR1 is KGHSH and CDR2 is LQKENI. The DNA of the CDR3 is TGTGCCAGCTCACCACCGTCGCGGAGCTACGAGCAGTACTTC. Translating gives CASSPPSRSYEQYF.

This chain uses TRBV7-9 with TRBJ2-2; D perhaps matches TRBD2 (6 bases). The V and J ends lost 5 bases and 4 bases respectively, with 11 bases between them. CDR1 is SEHNR and CDR2 is FQNEAQ in the germline V gene (reference sequence). This CDR3 contains 14 residues. CDR3 residues: CASSRDFSTGELFF. In DNA, the CDR3 is TGTGCCAGCAGCCGGGACTTTTCCACCGGGGAGCTGTTTTTT.

The rearrangement uses TRBV7-9 and TRBJ2-2, with 8 nucleotides matching TRBD2. V shed 0 bases and J 3 bases; nucleotides not matched to a gene: 3. The CDR3 spans 16 residues. Germline assignment: CDR1 SEHNR and CDR2 FQNEAQ (reference sequence). The CDR3, as DNA: TGTGCCAGCAGCTTAGCAGCGGGAGCAGACACCGGGGAGCTGTTTTTT. Residues: CASSLAAGADTGELFF.

The chain has TRBV5-1 and TRBJ2-1; TRBD1 matches at 10 bases. CDR3 length: 15 residues. V was clipped by 2 bases and J by 7 bases; unmatched bases: 6. From germline, CDR1 is SGHRS and CDR2 YFSETQ. In DNA form, the CDR3 reads TGCGCCAGCAGCTTTCTTGACAGGGGGCGGAATGAGCAGTTCTTC. This encodes CASSFLDRGRNEQFF.

As concerns this clone: The same CDR3 can be traced to other DNA sequences in this sample. The chain carries TRBV7-3 and TRBJ2-1; 10 positions agree with TRBD2. V trimming: 3 bases; J trimming: 4 bases; junction bases outside the gene matches: 3. Germline V gene data show CDR1 as SGHTA and CDR2 as FQGTGA. CDR3 size: 15 residues. The CDR3 nucleotides are TGTGCCAGCAGCTTCGGACTAGCGGATTACAATGAGCAGTTCTTC. This codes for CASSFGLADYNEQFF.

V and J are TRBV6-6 and TRBJ2-7; a possible D gene is TRBD1 (7 bases). The V end lost 6 bases, the J end lost 6 bases, and 12 bases lay between the germline ends. CDR1 MNHNY and CDR2 SVGAGI come from the germline V gene (reference sequence). The CDR3 contains 12 residues. DNA of the CDR3: TGTGCCAGCAGGGAGGGGGCCCCCGAGCAGTACTTC. It encodes CASREGAPEQYF.

V usage is TRBV27 and J usage is TRBJ2-7; TRBD2 agrees at 8 bases. The CDR3 has 16 residues. Germline CDR1 reads MNHEY; CDR2 reads SMNVEV (reference sequence). After removal of 4 bases from V and 2 bases from J, the junction contained 10 bases not matched to a gene. CDR3 sequence: CASSYAGGGHTYEQYF. The CDR3 coding sequence is TGTGCCAGCAGTTATGCGGGGGGAGGGCACACCTACGAGCAGTACTTC.

This chain links TRBV7-3 with TRBJ2-5, with D possibly TRBD2 on 5 matching bases. The CDR3 length is 14 residues. V lost 2 bases and J lost 5, with 12 bases in between. CDR1 is SGHTA and CDR2 is FQGTGA in the germline V gene. In DNA form, the CDR3 reads TGTGCCAGCAGCTTATCCGGGATCGAGGAGACCCAGTACTTC. Its translation is CASSLSGIEETQYF.

The J gene is TRBJ1-6, the V gene TRBV6-6; D not resolved. Germline V gene lookup returns CDR1 MNHNY and CDR2 SVGAGI (reference sequence). The CDR3 extends over 15 amino acids. V shed 8 bases and J shed 11 bases, with 22 bases lying between them. CDR3 sequence (DNA): TGTGCCAGCGCGGTAAGAGCGCAGACCAGAACACCCCTCCACTTT. Protein: CASAVRAQTRTPLHF.

The rearrangement joins TRBV11-1 to TRBJ1-1; D is ambiguous. CDR3 length equals 15 residues. Trimming removed 5 bases at V and 1 base at J, with 14 bases between. Germline V gene lookup returns CDR1 SGHAT and CDR2 FQDESV (reference sequence). For the CDR3, the DNA is TGTGCCAGCAGCCGCCGGGGTGGATCGAACACTGAAGCTTTCTTT. Translation gives CASSRRGGSNTEAFF.

The gene calls are TRBV7-2 and TRBJ2-5; D gene uncertain. Deletions cut 0 bases from V and 4 bases from J, with 3 bases between. Germline V lookup: CDR1 SGHTA, CDR2 FQGNSA. This CDR3 contains 12 residues. The CDR3 sequence is CASSLARETQYF. The DNA of the CDR3 is TGTGCCAGCAGCTTAGCCCGAGAGACCCAGTACTTC.

The chain carries TRBV19 and TRBJ2-2; 8 bases fit TRBD1. The CDR3 has 16 residues. CDR1 and CDR2 from the germline V gene are LNHDA and SQIVND (reference sequence). V shed 6 bases and J 1 base; nucleotides not matched to a gene: 7. For the CDR3, the DNA is TGTGCCAGTAGAAATCAGGGGGCGGGGAACACCGGGGAGCTGTTTTTT. Its translation is CASRNQGAGNTGELFF.

The rearrangement links TRBV7-9 to TRBJ2-5, with D uncertain. Between the trimmed V and J ends, which lost 1 base and 4 bases, there was a span of 4 bases. Germline V gene sequence: CDR1 SEHNR, CDR2 FQNEAQ (reference sequence). The CDR3 sequence is 12 residues long. The CDR3 bases are TGTGCCAGCAGCTTAGTCGGAGAGACCCAGTACTTC. It codes for CASSLVGETQYF.

The CDR3 coding sequence is TGTGCCAGCAGGACCACAGGGAACGCTTTCTTT. Translation: CASRTTGNAFF. V is TRBV6-6 and J is TRBJ1-1; D might be TRBD1 (6 bases). This CDR3 is 11 amino acids long. The V end was cut by 6 bases, the J end by 11 bases, with 13 bases between. The germline gives CDR1 MNHNY, CDR2 SVGAGI (reference sequence).

The chain links TRBV7-9 to TRBJ1-1; D unresolved. Germline CDR1 SEHNR, CDR2 FQNEAQ (reference sequence). This CDR3 comprises 13 residues. Trimming removed 1 base at V and 6 bases at J, with 9 bases between. CDR3 residues: CASSLVPESEAFF. The CDR3 region has the DNA TGTGCCAGCAGCTTAGTCCCCGAGTCTGAAGCTTTCTTT.

The chain recombines TRBV5-1 with TRBJ2-7; 7 positions match TRBD1. Trimming cost V 4 bases and J 3 bases; bases outside gene matches: 10. CDR1 is SGHRS, CDR2 YFSETQ, per germline. CDR3 size: 15 residues. CDR3 nucleotide sequence: TGCGCCAGCAGCCCTACAACCGGGACAGTCTACGAGCAGTACTTC. It yields the protein CASSPTTGTVYEQYF. Full variable domain (rest looked up from reference TRBV5-1 and TRBJ2-7): KAGVTQTPRYLIKTRGQQVTLSCSPISGHRSVSWYQQTPGQGLQFLFEYFSETQRNKGNFPGRFSGRQFSNSRSEMNVSTLELGDSALYLCASSPTTGTVYEQYFGPGTRLTVT.

The gene calls are TRBV1 and TRBJ2-7; TRBD2, the table's D call, lacks a check against the DNA. TRBV1 is assigned pseudogene status. The CDR3 covers 14 residues. The CDR3 sequence: CTSGPLASAYEQYF. The CDR3 region has the DNA TGCACCAGCGGCCCACTAGCGTCGGCCTACGAGCAGTACTTC.

The CDR3 protein is CSVTGESGQETQYF. The CDR3 nucleotides are TGCAGCGTTACAGGGGAATCAGGGCAAGAGACCCAGTACTTC. The V call is TRBV29-1, the J call TRBJ2-5; 7 bases are a match to TRBD1. The J segment lost 2 bases and the V segment lost 5 bases, leaving 8 bases of the junction unmatched. This CDR3 spans 14 amino acids. CDR1 and CDR2 (germline): SQVTM, ANQGSEA.

J is TRBJ1-4 and V is TRBV5-4; 10 bases map to TRBD1. The CDR3 extends over 15 amino acids. Per the germline V gene, CDR1 is SGHNT and CDR2 is YYREEE (reference sequence). Losses at the gene ends were 5 bases for V and 5 bases for J; bases not matched to a gene: 6. In DNA form, the CDR3 reads TGTGCCAGCAGTCCTGGGGACAGGGGCAATGAAAAACTGTTTTTT. It codes for CASSPGDRGNEKLFF.

CDR3 bases: TGCGCCAGCAGCTCGACAGGGCCCCACTCTGGAAACACCATATATTTT. It is translated as CASSSTGPHSGNTIYF. The chain carries TRBV5-1 and TRBJ1-3, with 7 bases lining up with TRBD1. With 3 bases clipped from V and 0 bases from J, the junction kept 6 bases outside the gene matches. CDR1 SGHRS and CDR2 YFSETQ come from the germline V gene. This CDR3 spans 16 amino acids.

The chain couples TRBV29-1 to TRBJ2-3, with D perhaps TRBD2 (6 bases). Germline V lookup: CDR1 SQVTM, CDR2 ANQGSEA. The CDR3 runs to 12 residues. The V end lost 7 bases, the J end lost 6 bases, and 14 bases lay between the germline ends. The CDR3 DNA reads TGCAGCGCTGGCTCGGGGGACGATACGCAGTATTTT. It specifies CSAGSGDDTQYF.

Details on this clone: One end of the junction fails to match germline, which may point to a read error. The chain has TRBV11-2 and TRBJ2-5; D might be TRBD2 (6 bases). This CDR3 contains 18 residues. CDR1 is SGHAT and CDR2 is FQNNGV in the germline V gene. As DNA, the CDR3 is TGTGCCAGCAGCTTAGGGGGCAAAGGCGGGAAAACCCAAGAGAACCAGTACTTC. Protein product: CASSLGGKGGKTQENQYF. Variable domain in full (rest from reference TRBV11-2 and TRBJ2-5): EAGVAQSPRYKIIEKRQSVAFWCNPISGHATLYWYQQILGQGPKLLIQFQNNGVVDDSQLPKDRFSAERLKGVDSTLKIQPAKLEDSAVYLCASSLGGKGGKTQENQYFGPGTRLLVL.

The chain combines TRBV7-6 with TRBJ2-2, with D possibly matching TRBD2 (5 bases). Germline CDR1 reads SGHVS; CDR2 reads FNYEAQ. This CDR3 has 14 amino acids. With 1 base removed from V and 6 bases from J, the gap between germline ends came to 9 bases. The CDR3 is CASSLEGAPGELFF. The DNA for the CDR3 is TGTGCCAGCAGCTTAGAGGGAGCCCCCGGGGAGCTGTTTTTT.